These T cell receptor beta chains were read from a single sample in a study of technical replicates of blood from several donors. Method: immunoSEQ multiplex PCR; TCRdb's copy keeps in-frame clones and lacks some. The sample lists about 88,000 clones, around 94% occurring once. The specimen was T cells isolated from PBMCs. Every receptor here comes from a human donor in good health. Each CDR3 is given with its conserved first and last residue. Fields, in order: V gene, D gene, clone size, J gene, CDR3 protein, CDR3 DNA. A D gene is named only where the DNA matches it firmly. Size tells how often a clone was seen (once, few, many) or the class of an expanded clone, and some rows leave it out.

>TRBV5-1|TRBD2|.|TRBJ2-1
CATHEGTSGGFEQFF
TGCGCCACCCACGAGGGGACTAGCGGGGGTTTTGAGCAGTTCTTC
>TRBV5-1|TRBD2|.|TRBJ2-7
CASSLGLAEVIEQYF
TGCGCCAGCAGCTTGGGACTAGCGGAGGTGATCGAGCAGTACTTC
>TRBV9|.|.|TRBJ2-3
CASSGGAYTDTQYF
TGTGCCAGCAGTGGGGGGGCCTACACAGATACGCAGTATTTT
>TRBV5-1|TRBD1|once|TRBJ2-5
CASSPRTGQETQYF
TGCGCCAGCAGCCCCCGGACAGGCCAAGAGACCCAGTACTTC
>TRBV7-3|TRBD1|.|TRBJ1-6
CASSLIDKQGYNSPLHF
TGTGCCAGCAGCTTAATCGACAAACAGGGGTATAATTCACCCCTCCACTTT
>TRBV4-1|.|.|TRBJ1-2
CASSQVGHEGYTF
TGCGCCAGCAGCCAGGTTGGACATGAAGGCTACACCTTC
>TRBV27|.|.|TRBJ1-1
CASSPWGAEAFF
TGTGCCAGCAGCCCCTGGGGAGCTGAAGCTTTCTTT
>TRBV28|.|.|TRBJ2-7
CAISGPLLHEQYF
TGTGCCATCTCAGGGCCACTCCTCCACGAGCAGTACTTC
>TRBV15|.|.|TRBJ2-7
CATSSYLTRDNSYEQYF
TGTGCCACCAGCAGCTACTTAACCCGGGACAACTCCTACGAGCAGTACTTC
>TRBV5-1|TRBD1|.|TRBJ2-1
CASSLALQGDEQFF
TGCGCCAGCAGCTTGGCCTTGCAGGGGGATGAGCAGTTCTTC
>TRBV19|TRBD2|.|TRBJ2-1
CASGTSSEQFF
TGTGCCAGTGGGACTAGCAGCGAGCAGTTCTTC
>TRBV7-9|TRBD2|few|TRBJ2-3
CASSSTGTREGTDTQYF
TGTGCCAGCAGCTCAACCGGGACTAGAGAGGGCACAGATACGCAGTATTTT
>TRBV9|.|.|TRBJ1-1
CASSVDSGYTEAFF
TGTGCCAGCAGCGTAGATTCGGGGTACACTGAAGCTTTCTTT
>TRBV4-1|TRBD2|once|TRBJ2-2
CASSQVLSGKTGELFF
TGCGCCAGCAGCCAGGTACTTAGCGGGAAGACCGGGGAGCTGTTTTTT
>TRBV6-5|.|.|TRBJ2-3
CASSQLVRTDTQYF
TGTGCCAGCAGTCAATTAGTACGGACAGATACGCAGTATTTT
>TRBV25-1|.|.|TRBJ1-1
CASSESRPPSTAFF
TGTGCCAGCAGTGAAAGCAGGCCCCCTTCGACAGCTTTCTTT
>TRBV12-5|.|.|TRBJ1-1
CASGLAPGLRGNTEAFF
TGTGCTAGTGGTTTGGCACCCGGCCTCAGGGGGAACACTGAAGCTTTCTTT
>TRBV28|TRBD1|.|TRBJ2-7
CASRGTGGTYEQYF
TGTGCCAGCAGAGGGACAGGGGGTACCTACGAGCAGTACTTC
>TRBV19|TRBD1|.|TRBJ1-1
CASSWTNRGEAFF
TGTGCCAGTAGTTGGACCAACAGGGGTGAAGCTTTCTTT
>TRBV7-9|.|.|TRBJ2-2
CASSLAGGRVTGELFF
TGTGCCAGCAGCTTAGCTGGGGGCAGAGTCACCGGGGAGCTGTTTTTT
>TRBV6-1|.|.|TRBJ1-4
CASSRSGPQGEKLFF
TGTGCCAGCAGTAGGAGCGGGCCCCAGGGTGAAAAACTGTTTTTT
>TRBV4-2|TRBD1|.|TRBJ1-6
CASSQGNDDRGRSPLHF
TGTGCCAGCAGCCAAGGTAATGATGACAGGGGACGTTCACCCCTCCACTTT
>TRBV6-5|TRBD2|.|TRBJ2-1
CASRTGTSGNTEQFF
TGTGCCAGCAGGACCGGGACTAGCGGGAATACTGAGCAGTTCTTC
>TRBV28|.|.|TRBJ2-7
CASRGSHYEQYF
TGTGCCAGCCGGGGGTCACACTACGAGCAGTACTTC
>TRBV7-9|TRBD2|.|TRBJ2-3
CASSFHRSGGAGRDTQYF
TGTGCCAGCAGCTTCCACCGTAGCGGGGGGGCCGGGAGAGATACGCAGTATTTT
>TRBV5-4|.|.|TRBJ2-1
CASSLDSRSSYNEQFF
TGTGCCAGCAGCTTGGACTCGAGGAGCTCCTACAATGAGCAGTTCTTC
>TRBV5-1|.|.|TRBJ2-7
CASSFASGESRHEQYF
TGCGCCAGCAGCTTCGCTTCCGGGGAATCGAGGCACGAGCAGTACTTC